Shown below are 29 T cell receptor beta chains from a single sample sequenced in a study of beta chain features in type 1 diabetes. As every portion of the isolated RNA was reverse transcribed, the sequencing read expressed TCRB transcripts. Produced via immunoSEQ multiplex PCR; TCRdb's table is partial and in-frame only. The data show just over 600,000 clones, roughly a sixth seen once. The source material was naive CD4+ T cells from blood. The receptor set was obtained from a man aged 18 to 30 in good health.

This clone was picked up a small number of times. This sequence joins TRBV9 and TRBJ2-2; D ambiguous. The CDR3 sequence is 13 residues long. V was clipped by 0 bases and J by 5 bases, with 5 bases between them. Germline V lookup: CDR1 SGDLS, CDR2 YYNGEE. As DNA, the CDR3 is TGTGCCAGCAGCGTAGTTGCGACCGGGGAGCTGTTTTTT. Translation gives CASSVVATGELFF.

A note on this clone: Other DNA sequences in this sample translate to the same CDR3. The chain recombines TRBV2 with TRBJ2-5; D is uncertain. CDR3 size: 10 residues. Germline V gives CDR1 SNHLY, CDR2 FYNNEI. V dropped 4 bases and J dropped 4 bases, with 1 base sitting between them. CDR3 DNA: TGTGCCAGCAGTGTAGAGACCCAGTACTTC. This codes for CASSVETQYF.

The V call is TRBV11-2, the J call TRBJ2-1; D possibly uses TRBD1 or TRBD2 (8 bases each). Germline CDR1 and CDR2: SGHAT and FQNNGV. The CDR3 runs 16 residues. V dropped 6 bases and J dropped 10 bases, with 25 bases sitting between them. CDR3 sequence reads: CASRNTGGASGLEQFF. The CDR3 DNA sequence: TGTGCCAGCAGGAATACAGGGGGGGCTAGCGGGTTAGAGCAGTTCTTC.

CDR3 DNA sequence: TGTGCCAGCTCACCACCGACGGGGGGCACTGAAGCTTTCTTT. Translated, it gives CASSPPTGGTEAFF. The genes are TRBV18 and TRBJ1-1; a possible D gene is TRBD1 (5 bases). Germline assignment: CDR1 KGHSH and CDR2 LQKENI. The CDR3 extends over 14 amino acids. V gave up 0 bases and J gave up 4 bases, with 9 bases separating them.

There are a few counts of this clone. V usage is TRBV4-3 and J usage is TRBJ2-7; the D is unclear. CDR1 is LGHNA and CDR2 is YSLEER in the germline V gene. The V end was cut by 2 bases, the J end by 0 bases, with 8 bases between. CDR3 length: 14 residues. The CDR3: CASSQRGSSYEQYF. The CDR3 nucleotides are TGCGCCAGCAGCCAACGCGGTTCCTCCTACGAGCAGTACTTC.

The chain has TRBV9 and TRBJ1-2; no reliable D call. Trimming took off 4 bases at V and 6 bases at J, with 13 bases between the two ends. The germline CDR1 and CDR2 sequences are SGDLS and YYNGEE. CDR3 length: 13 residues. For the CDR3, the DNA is TGTGCCAGCAGCCTGATCGGGTTCGATGGCTACACCTTC. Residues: CASSLIGFDGYTF. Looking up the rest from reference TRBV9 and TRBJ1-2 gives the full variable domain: DSGVTQTPKHLITATGQRVTLRCSPRSGDLSVYWYQQSLDQGLQFLIQYYNGEERAKGNILERFSAQQFPDLHSELNLSSLELGDSALYFCASSLIGFDGYTFGSGTRLTVV.

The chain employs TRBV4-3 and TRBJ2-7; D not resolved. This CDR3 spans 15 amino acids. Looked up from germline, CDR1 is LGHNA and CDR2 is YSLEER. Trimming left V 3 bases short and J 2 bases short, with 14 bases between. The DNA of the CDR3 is TGCGCCAGCAGCCAGACCGATACCGGAGCCTACGAGCAGTACTTC. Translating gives CASSQTDTGAYEQYF.

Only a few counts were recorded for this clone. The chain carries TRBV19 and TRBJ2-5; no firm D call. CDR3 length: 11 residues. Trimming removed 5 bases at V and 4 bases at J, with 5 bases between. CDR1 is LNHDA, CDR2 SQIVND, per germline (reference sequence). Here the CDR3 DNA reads TGTGCCAGTAGTTGGGGAGAGACCCAGTACTTC. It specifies CASSWGETQYF.

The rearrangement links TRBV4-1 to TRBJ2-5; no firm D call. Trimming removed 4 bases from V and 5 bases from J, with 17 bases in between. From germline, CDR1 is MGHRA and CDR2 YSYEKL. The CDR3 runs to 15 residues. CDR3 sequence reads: CASSRTVIGRETQYF. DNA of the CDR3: TGCGCCAGCAGCCGAACAGTTATCGGCAGGGAGACCCAGTACTTC.

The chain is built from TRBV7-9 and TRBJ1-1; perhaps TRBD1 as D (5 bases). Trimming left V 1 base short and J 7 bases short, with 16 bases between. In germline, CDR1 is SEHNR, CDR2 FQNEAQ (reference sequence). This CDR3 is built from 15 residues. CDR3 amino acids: CASSLVGRGIGEAFF. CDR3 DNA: TGTGCCAGCAGCTTAGTAGGGCGGGGCATAGGTGAAGCTTTCTTT.

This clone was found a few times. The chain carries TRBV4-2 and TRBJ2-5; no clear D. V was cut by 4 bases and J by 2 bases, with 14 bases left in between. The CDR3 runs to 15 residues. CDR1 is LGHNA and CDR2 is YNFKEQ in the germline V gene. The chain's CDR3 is CASSRYTLGQETQYF. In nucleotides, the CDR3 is TGTGCCAGCAGCCGATACACCCTCGGTCAAGAGACCCAGTACTTC.

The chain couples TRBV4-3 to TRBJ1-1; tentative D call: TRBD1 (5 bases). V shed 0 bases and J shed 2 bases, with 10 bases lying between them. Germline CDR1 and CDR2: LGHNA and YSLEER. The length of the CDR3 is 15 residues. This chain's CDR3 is CASSQDLRDNTEAFF. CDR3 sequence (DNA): TGCGCCAGCAGCCAAGATCTCAGGGATAACACTGAAGCTTTCTTT.

CDR3 in amino acids: CASSLETSGSHEQFF. The CDR3 DNA reads as TGTGCCAGCAGCTTAGAGACTAGCGGCAGCCATGAGCAGTTCTTC. This rearrangement joins TRBV7-2 to TRBJ2-1; 9 nucleotides align to TRBD2. CDR1 is SGHTA and CDR2 is FQGNSA in the germline V gene. V lost 1 base and J lost 8; bases outside the gene matches: 6. The CDR3 contains 15 residues.

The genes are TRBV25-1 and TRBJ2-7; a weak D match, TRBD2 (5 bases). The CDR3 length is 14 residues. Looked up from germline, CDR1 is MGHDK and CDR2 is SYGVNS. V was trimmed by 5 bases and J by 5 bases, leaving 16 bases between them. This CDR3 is CASSRAGGSNEQYF. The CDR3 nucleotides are TGTGCCAGCAGTAGGGCAGGAGGTTCGAACGAGCAGTACTTC.

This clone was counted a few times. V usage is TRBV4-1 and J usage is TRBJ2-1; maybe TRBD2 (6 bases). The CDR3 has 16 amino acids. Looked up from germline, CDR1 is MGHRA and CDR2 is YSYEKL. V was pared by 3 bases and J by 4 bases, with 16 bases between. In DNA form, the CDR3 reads TGCGCCAGCAGCCACCCCTTGGGGGACTTTTACAATGAGCAGTTCTTC. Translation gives CASSHPLGDFYNEQFF.

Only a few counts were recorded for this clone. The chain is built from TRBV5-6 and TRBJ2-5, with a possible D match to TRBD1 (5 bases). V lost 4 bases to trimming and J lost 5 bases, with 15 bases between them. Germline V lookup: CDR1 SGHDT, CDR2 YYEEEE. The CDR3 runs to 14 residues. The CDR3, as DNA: TGTGCCAGCAGCCGACAAGGGGTTCGGGAGACCCAGTACTTC. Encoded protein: CASSRQGVRETQYF.

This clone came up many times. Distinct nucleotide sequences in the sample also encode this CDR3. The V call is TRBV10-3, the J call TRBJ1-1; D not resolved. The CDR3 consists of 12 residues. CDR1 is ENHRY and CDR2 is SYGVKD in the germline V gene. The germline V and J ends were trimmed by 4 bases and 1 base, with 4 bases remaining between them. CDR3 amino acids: CAISGRNTEAFF. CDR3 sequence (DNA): TGTGCCATCAGTGGGAGGAACACTGAAGCTTTCTTT.

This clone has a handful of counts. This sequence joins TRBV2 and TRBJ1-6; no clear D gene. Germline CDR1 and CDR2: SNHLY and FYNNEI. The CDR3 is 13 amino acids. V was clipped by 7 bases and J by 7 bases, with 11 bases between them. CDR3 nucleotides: TGTGCCAGCAAGGAAGGGCCCAATTCACCCCTCCACTTT. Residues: CASKEGPNSPLHF.

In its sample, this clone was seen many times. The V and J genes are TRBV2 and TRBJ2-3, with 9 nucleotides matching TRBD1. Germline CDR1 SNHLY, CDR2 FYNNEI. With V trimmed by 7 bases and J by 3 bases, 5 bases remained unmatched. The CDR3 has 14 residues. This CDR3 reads CASMRDRVTDTQYF. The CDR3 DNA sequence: TGTGCCAGCATGCGGGACAGGGTTACAGATACGCAGTATTTT.

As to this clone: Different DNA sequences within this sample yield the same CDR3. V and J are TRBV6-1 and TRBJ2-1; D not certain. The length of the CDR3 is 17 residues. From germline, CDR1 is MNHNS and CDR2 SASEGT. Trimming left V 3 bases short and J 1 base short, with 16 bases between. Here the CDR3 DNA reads TGTGCCAGCAGTGACGCAGGTAGCCTTTCTTCCTACAATGAGCAGTTCTTC. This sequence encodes CASSDAGSLSSYNEQFF.

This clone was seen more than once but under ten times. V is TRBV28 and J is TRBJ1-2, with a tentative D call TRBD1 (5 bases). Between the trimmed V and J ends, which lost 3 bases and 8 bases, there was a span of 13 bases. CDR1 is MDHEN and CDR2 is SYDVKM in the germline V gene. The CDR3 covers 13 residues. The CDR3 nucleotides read TGTGCCAGCAGTTTCTCCAGGGAGAAAGGCTACACCTTC. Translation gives CASSFSREKGYTF.

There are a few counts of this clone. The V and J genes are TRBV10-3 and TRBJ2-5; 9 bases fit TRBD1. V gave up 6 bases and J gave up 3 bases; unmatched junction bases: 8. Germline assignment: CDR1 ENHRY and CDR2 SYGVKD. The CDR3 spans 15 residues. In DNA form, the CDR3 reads TGTGCCATCAGGAGGACAGGGGTATTGGAAGAGACCCAGTACTTC. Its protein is CAIRRTGVLEETQYF.

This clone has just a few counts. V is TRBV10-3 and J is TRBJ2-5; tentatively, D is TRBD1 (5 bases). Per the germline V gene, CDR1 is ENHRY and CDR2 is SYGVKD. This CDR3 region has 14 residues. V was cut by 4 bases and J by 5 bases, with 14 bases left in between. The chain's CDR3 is CAISGGQTGETQYF. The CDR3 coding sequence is TGTGCCATCAGTGGTGGACAAACGGGCGAGACCCAGTACTTC.

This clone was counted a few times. CDR3 sequence (DNA): TGTGCCAGCAGACGGGACAGGGGGGCCGGGGAGCTGTTTTTT. This encodes CASRRDRGAGELFF. The gene calls are TRBV6-5 and TRBJ2-2; 11 bases are a match to TRBD1. Germline V lookup: CDR1 MNHEY, CDR2 SVGAGI. The ends lost 6 bases at V and 6 bases at J; junction bases unmatched: 3. The CDR3 extends over 14 amino acids.

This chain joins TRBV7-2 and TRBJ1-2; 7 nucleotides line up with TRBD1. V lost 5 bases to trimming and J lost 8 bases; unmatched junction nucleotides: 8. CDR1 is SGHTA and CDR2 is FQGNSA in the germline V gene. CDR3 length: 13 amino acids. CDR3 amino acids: CASSRTGPGGYTF. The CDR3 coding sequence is TGTGCCAGCAGCCGGACAGGACCGGGGGGCTACACCTTC.

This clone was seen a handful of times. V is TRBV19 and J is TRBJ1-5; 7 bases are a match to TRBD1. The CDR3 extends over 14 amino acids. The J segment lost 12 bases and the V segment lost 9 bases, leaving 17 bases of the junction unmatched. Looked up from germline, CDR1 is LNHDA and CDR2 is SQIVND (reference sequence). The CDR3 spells CASRSGGSGGSQHF. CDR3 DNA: TGTGCCAGCCGCTCAGGGGGGAGCGGGGGGAGCCAGCATTTT.

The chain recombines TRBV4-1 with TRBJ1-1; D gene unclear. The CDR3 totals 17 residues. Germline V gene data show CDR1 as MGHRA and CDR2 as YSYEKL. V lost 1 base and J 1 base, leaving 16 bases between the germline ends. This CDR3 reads CASSQGAPGPTNTEAFF. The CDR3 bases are TGCGCCAGCAGCCAAGGGGCACCGGGCCCCACGAACACTGAAGCTTTCTTT.

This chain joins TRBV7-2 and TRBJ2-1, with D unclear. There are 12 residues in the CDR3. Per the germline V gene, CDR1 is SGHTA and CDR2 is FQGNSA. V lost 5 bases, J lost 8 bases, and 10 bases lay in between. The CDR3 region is CASSHRWDEQFF. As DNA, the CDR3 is TGTGCCAGCAGCCACCGGTGGGATGAGCAGTTCTTC.

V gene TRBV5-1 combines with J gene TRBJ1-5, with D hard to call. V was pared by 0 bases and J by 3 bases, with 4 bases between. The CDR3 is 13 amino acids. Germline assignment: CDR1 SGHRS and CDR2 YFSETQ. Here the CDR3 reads CASSLAPNQPQHF. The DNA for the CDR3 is TGCGCCAGCAGCTTGGCTCCCAATCAGCCCCAGCATTTT.